The entry that follows covers one T cell receptor beta chain sequence. Sequencing was performed with immunoSEQ multiplex PCR; in TCRdb, only in-frame clones are kept and a portion is missing. The data show around 190,000 clones, with approximately 84% seen just once and about 5% held by the top ten. Germline CDR1 is LNHNV and CDR2 is YYDKDF (reference sequence). V was trimmed by 0 bases and J by 0 bases, leaving 23 bases between them. The CDR3 spans 20 residues. These data are taken from a study of blood T cell repertoires in COVID-19. Study details: The samples span acute and convalescent COVID-19 from the United States, Italy and Spain. T cells, B-cell-depleted T cells, or PBMCs provided the cDNA or gDNA that served as material.

The sequencing input was peripheral blood. The sequence derives from a woman older than 75 with acute or convalescent COVID-19. The J gene is TRBJ1-1, the V gene TRBV15; D may be TRBD1 (5 bases). This CDR3 reads CATSRDKIPATANMNTEAFF. The CDR3 nucleotides are TGTGCCACCAGCAGAGATAAAATCCCGGCGACAGCCAATATGAACACTGAAGCTTTCTTT.